This is a list of T cell receptor beta chains from one sample in a study of T cell changes during pregnancy in multiple sclerosis. Profiling relied on immunoSEQ multiplex PCR, and the TCRdb table lists in-frame clones only, not all of them. The data hold about 59,000 clones, with 85% to 90% observed a single time. Sample: peripheral blood, taken in the first trimester of pregnancy. These receptors all come from a female donor in good health, enrolled as a control in a pregnancy study. The CDR3 runs from the conserved cysteine through the conserved F or W. A D gene is named only where the DNA matches it firmly. Clone size, where shown, is once, few, many, or a class for clones that have expanded.

d_call clone_size j_call v_call cdr3_aa cdr3_nt
- - TRBJ1-2 TRBV25-1 CASGTGHGYTF TGTGCCAGTGGCACAGGGCATGGCTACACCTTC
TRBD1 once TRBJ2-3 TRBV5-4 CASSPTGVSTDTQYF TGTGCCAGCAGCCCAACAGGGGTAAGCACAGATACGCAGTATTTT
TRBD1 once TRBJ2-3 TRBV19 CASSIGTGDTDTQYF TGTGCCAGTAGTATAGGGACAGGGGATACAGATACGCAGTATTTT
- - TRBJ2-3 TRBV9 CASSVVGGIITDTQYF TGTGCCAGCAGCGTAGTAGGGGGTATAATCACAGATACGCAGTATTTT
- - TRBJ1-2 TRBV20-1 CSARGSVGYTF TGCAGTGCTAGAGGGTCAGTCGGCTACACCTTC
TRBD2 - TRBJ2-5 TRBV4-2 CASSLGLAGSETQYF TGTGCCAGCAGCCTGGGACTAGCGGGGTCAGAGACCCAGTACTTC
- - TRBJ1-2 TRBV2 CASRTDEKGYTF TGTGCCAGCAGGACAGATGAAAAGGGCTACACCTTC
TRBD2 - TRBJ2-3 TRBV7-9 CAGAGEVSSTDTQYF TGTGCCGGAGCGGGGGAGGTGTCTAGCACAGATACGCAGTATTTT
- - TRBJ2-2 TRBV5-6 CASRGRRTGELFF TGTGCCAGCAGGGGGCGACGAACCGGGGAGCTGTTTTTT
- - TRBJ1-5 TRBV27 CASSRGGVQPQHF TGTGCCAGCAGCCGAGGGGGAGTTCAGCCCCAGCATTTT
- - TRBJ2-2 TRBV9 CASSSPRGGGGGTGELFF TGTGCCAGCAGCTCCCCTAGAGGGGGGGGCGGTGGCACCGGGGAGCTGTTTTTT
- - TRBJ2-7 TRBV18 CASSPDSPSTYEQYF TGTGCCAGCTCACCCGACAGCCCAAGCACCTACGAGCAGTACTTC
- - TRBJ1-2 TRBV15 CATSRDRVWGYTF TGTGCCACCAGCAGAGACAGGGTTTGGGGCTACACCTTC
- - TRBJ1-1 TRBV19 CASSPHRDVRSEAFF TGTGCCAGTAGTCCTCACAGGGACGTCAGGTCTGAAGCTTTCTTT
- - TRBJ2-7 TRBV7-3 CASSARPGAYEQYF TGTGCCAGCAGCGCACGACCAGGGGCGTACGAGCAGTACTTC
TRBD1 once TRBJ1-4 TRBV5-1 CASSLDRGANEKLFF TGCGCCAGCAGCTTGGACAGGGGGGCAAATGAAAAACTGTTTTTT
TRBD1 - TRBJ1-2 TRBV25-1 CASSDRTGPDYGYTF TGTGCCAGCAGTGACAGGACAGGTCCAGACTATGGCTACACCTTC
- few TRBJ1-5 TRBV9 CASSAGREGQPQHF TGTGCCAGCAGCGCCGGCAGGGAGGGTCAGCCCCAGCATTTT
TRBD1 - TRBJ2-3 TRBV2 CASSGQGTDTQYF TGTGCCAGCAGTGGACAGGGTACAGATACGCAGTATTTT
- few TRBJ1-6 TRBV7-2 CASSFTGNNSPLHF TGTGCCAGCAGCTTCACAGGGAACAATTCACCCCTCCACTTT
TRBD1 - TRBJ1-3 TRBV9 CASSVGTGDSSGNTIYF TGTGCCAGCAGCGTAGGGACAGGGGACTCCTCTGGAAACACCATATATTTT
TRBD1 - TRBJ1-2 TRBV11-3 CASSPGQHYGYTF TGTGCCAGCAGCCCGGGACAGCACTATGGCTACACCTTC
TRBD1 - TRBJ1-4 TRBV5-1 CASSLRTGLNEKLFF TGCGCCAGCAGCTTGAGGACAGGGTTAAATGAAAAACTGTTTTTT
TRBD1 - TRBJ2-7 TRBV19 CASSPSWTGTTYEQYF TGTGCCAGTAGCCCCAGCTGGACAGGGACAACCTACGAGCAGTACTTC
TRBD1 - TRBJ2-6 TRBV25-1 CASSDGQGFVAGANVLTF TGTGCCAGCAGTGACGGACAGGGTTTCGTAGCGGGGGCCAACGTCCTGACTTTC
- - TRBJ2-3 TRBV7-8 CASSLREGDTQYF TGTGCCAGCAGCTTAAGAGAGGGAGATACGCAGTATTTT